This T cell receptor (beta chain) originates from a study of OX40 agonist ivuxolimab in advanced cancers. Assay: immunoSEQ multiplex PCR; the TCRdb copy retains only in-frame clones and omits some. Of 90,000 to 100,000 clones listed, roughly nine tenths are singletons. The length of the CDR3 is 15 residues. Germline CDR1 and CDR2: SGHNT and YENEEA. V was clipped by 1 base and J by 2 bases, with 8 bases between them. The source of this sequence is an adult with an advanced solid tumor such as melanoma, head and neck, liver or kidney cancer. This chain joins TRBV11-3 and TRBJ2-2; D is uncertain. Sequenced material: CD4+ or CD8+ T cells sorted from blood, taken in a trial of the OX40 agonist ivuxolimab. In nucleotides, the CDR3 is TGTGCCAGCAGCTTAGGTGCCGCAAACACCGGGGAGCTGTTTTTT. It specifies CASSLGAANTGELFF.